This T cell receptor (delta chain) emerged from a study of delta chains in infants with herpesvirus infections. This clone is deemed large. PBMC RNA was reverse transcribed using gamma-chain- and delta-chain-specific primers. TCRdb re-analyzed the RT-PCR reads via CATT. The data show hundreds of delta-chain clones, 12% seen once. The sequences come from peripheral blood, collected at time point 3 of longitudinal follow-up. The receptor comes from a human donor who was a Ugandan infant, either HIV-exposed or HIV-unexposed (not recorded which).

CDR3 region: CALGDIGSHVLGDYTDKLIF. The CDR3 DNA reads TGTGCTCTTGGGGACATTGGGTCCCACGTACTGGGGGATTACACCGATAAACTCATCTTT. The gene calls are TRDV1 and TRDJ1, with 10 bases lining up with TRDD3. Germline V gene sequence: CDR1 TSWWSYY, CDR2 QGS. The CDR3 is 20 amino acids. The trim removed 3 bases at V and 0 bases at J, leaving 16 bases unmatched.